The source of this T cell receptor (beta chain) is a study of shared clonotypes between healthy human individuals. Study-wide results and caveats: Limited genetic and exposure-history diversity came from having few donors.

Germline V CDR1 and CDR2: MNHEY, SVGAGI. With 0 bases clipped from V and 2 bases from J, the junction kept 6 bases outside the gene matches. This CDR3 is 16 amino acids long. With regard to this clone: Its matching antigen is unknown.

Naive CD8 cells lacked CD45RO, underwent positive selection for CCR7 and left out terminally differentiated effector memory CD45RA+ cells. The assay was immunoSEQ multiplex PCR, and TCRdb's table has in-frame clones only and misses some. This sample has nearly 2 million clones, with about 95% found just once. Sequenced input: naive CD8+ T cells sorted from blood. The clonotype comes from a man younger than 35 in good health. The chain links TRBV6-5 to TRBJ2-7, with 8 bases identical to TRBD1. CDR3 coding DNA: TGTGCCAGCAGTTACTCGTCGGGACAGGCAACCTACGAGCAGTACTTC. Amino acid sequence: CASSYSSGQATYEQYF.